This T cell receptor (beta chain) was identified during a study of T cells after yellow fever vaccination. TCRdb passed the 5' RACE reads through MiXCR, listing each CDR3 protein once. This table has a few hundred thousand distinct CDR3 sequences, about a sixth appearing once. The CDR3 sequence is 20 residues long. CDR1 SGHAT and CDR2 FQNNGV come from the germline V gene. The trim removed 1 base at V and 0 bases at J, leaving 13 bases unmatched. Specimen: PBMCs, collected 5 days after the first yellow fever vaccination. The J gene is TRBJ2-3, the V gene TRBV11-2; 10 bases are shared with TRBD2. This receptor was taken from a man younger than 30 who received the YFV17D yellow fever vaccine. The CDR3 here is CASSLVALWTSGASTDTQYF. Written as DNA, the CDR3 is TGTGCCAGCAGCTTAGTGGCCCTTTGGACTAGCGGAGCTAGCACAGATACGCAGTATTTT.